The 10 T cell receptor beta chains reported below all come from one sample, sequenced in a study of T cell changes during pregnancy in multiple sclerosis. Data came from immunoSEQ multiplex PCR; TCRdb stores just in-frame clones and leaves some out. This table has 70,000 to 80,000 clones, around 94% appearing once. The source was peripheral blood, collected in the third trimester of pregnancy. The receptors here all came from a female donor with multiple sclerosis, enrolled in a pregnancy study.

The chain links TRBV7-9 to TRBJ1-6; maybe TRBD1 (6 bases). CDR1 and CDR2 from the germline V gene are SEHNR and FQNEAQ (reference sequence). The CDR3 extends over 14 amino acids. Trimming cost V 5 bases and J 6 bases, with 11 bases left between them. The CDR3 here is CASSPDRFNSPLHF. CDR3 nucleotides: TGTGCCAGCAGCCCTGACAGGTTTAATTCACCCCTCCACTTT.

This chain uses TRBV19 with TRBJ1-5; a weak D match, TRBD1 (5 bases). Germline CDR1 is LNHDA and CDR2 is SQIVND (reference sequence). Trimming took off 5 bases at V and 1 base at J, with 12 bases between the two ends. This CDR3 spans 15 amino acids. CDR3 loop: CASSEGEISNQPQHF. CDR3 sequence (DNA): TGTGCCAGTAGTGAAGGGGAAATCAGCAATCAGCCCCAGCATTTT.

This chain links TRBV2 with TRBJ2-3; TRBD2 is a possible D gene (5 bases). Germline values: CDR1 SNHLY, CDR2 FYNNEI. Trimming took 7 bases from V and 3 from J, leaving 11 bases between them. The CDR3 runs to 13 residues. The DNA of the CDR3 is TGTGCCAGCACGTCACCGGGAACAGATACGCAGTATTTT. Translation gives CASTSPGTDTQYF.

This chain links TRBV7-3 with TRBJ2-3; perhaps TRBD1 as D (5 bases). CDR1 and CDR2 from the germline V gene are SGHTA and FQGTGA. The V gene lost 5 bases and the J gene lost 1 base, with 7 bases spanning the gap. The CDR3 sequence is 13 residues long. The CDR3 DNA reads as TGTGCCAGCAGCCAAGGGGGCACAGATACGCAGTATTTT. Residues: CASSQGGTDTQYF.

This clone is a singleton in its sample. The chain carries TRBV29-1 and TRBJ1-1; D uncertain. Germline V gene data show CDR1 as SQVTM and CDR2 as ANQGSEA. V gave up 7 bases and J gave up 2 bases, with 11 bases separating them. The CDR3 spans 12 residues. In nucleotides, the CDR3 is TGCAGCGCTACAGTTCCTAACACTGAAGCTTTCTTT. Translated, it gives CSATVPNTEAFF.

The chain employs TRBV19 and TRBJ2-1; TRBD1 matches at 8 bases. CDR3 size: 15 residues. V trimming: 6 bases; J trimming: 1 base; junction bases outside the gene matches: 5. Germline CDR1 reads LNHDA; CDR2 reads SQIVND (reference sequence). The CDR3 coding sequence is TGTGCCAGTAGGACAGGGGACGGGTCCTACAATGAGCAGTTCTTC. Translation gives CASRTGDGSYNEQFF.

CDR3 protein: CASSLGQGSYGYTF. The CDR3 coding sequence is TGTGCCAGCTCCCTCGGACAGGGGTCTTATGGCTACACCTTC. The rearrangement links TRBV18 to TRBJ1-2, with 9 bases fitting TRBD1. V shed 6 bases and J 5 bases; nucleotides not matched to a gene: 7. CDR3 length: 14 residues. CDR1 KGHSH and CDR2 LQKENI come from the germline V gene.

The chain has TRBV29-1 and TRBJ2-3, with 7 bases matching TRBD1. After removal of 6 bases from V and 0 bases from J, the junction contained 12 bases not matched to a gene. This CDR3 is built from 16 residues. CDR1 is SQVTM, CDR2 ANQGSEA, per germline. CDR3 amino acids: CSVQKGRDRSTDTQYF. The CDR3 DNA reads as TGCAGCGTGCAAAAAGGCCGGGACAGAAGCACAGATACGCAGTATTTT.

V gene TRBV6-1 combines with J gene TRBJ1-2; no definite D call. The CDR3 contains 12 residues. Germline V gene data show CDR1 as MNHNS and CDR2 as SASEGT. Trimming left V 4 bases short and J 1 base short, with 4 bases between. CDR3 in DNA: TGTGCCAGCAGTGGGAGTAACTATGGCTACACCTTC. Protein sequence: CASSGSNYGYTF.

The V call is TRBV7-6, the J call TRBJ2-7, with TRBD2 identical over 9 bases. Germline values: CDR1 SGHVS, CDR2 FNYEAQ. Unmatched junction bases numbered 10, after V lost 1 base and J lost 0 bases. The CDR3 has 18 residues. CDR3 bases: TGTGCCAGCAGCTTAGGAGTGGCTAGCGGGGCTCTCTCCTACGAGCAGTACTTC. This sequence encodes CASSLGVASGALSYEQYF.